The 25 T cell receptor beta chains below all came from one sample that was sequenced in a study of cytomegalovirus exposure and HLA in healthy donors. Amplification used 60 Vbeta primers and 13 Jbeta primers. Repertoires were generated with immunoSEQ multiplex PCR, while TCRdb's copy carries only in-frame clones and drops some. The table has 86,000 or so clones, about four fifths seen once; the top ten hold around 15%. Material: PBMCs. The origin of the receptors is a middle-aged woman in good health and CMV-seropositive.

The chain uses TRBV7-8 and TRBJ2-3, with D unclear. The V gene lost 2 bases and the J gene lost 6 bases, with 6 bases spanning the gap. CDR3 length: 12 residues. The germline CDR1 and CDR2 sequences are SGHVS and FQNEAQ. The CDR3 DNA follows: TGTGCCAGCAGCTTAAAAGAGGATACGCAGTATTTT. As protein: CASSLKEDTQYF.

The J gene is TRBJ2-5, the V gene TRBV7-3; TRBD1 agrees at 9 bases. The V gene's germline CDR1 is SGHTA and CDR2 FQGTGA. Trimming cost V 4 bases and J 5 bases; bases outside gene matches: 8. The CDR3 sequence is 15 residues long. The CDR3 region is CASSSTGTGLETQYF. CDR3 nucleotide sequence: TGTGCCAGCAGCTCAACCGGGACAGGGTTGGAGACCCAGTACTTC.

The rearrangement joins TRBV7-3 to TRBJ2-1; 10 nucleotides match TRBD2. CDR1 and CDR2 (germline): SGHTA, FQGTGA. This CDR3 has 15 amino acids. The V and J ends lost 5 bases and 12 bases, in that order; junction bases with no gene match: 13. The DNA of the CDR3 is TGTGCCAGCAGCCCGGCTAGCGGGAGTGGGGGTAGGCAGTTCTTC. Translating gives CASSPASGSGGRQFF. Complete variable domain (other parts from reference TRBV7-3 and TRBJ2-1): GAGVSQTPSNKVTEKGKYVELRCDPISGHTALYWYRQSLGQGPEFLIYFQGTGAADDSGLPNDRFFAVRPEGSVSTLKIQRTERGDSAVYLCASSPASGSGGRQFFGPGTRLTVL.

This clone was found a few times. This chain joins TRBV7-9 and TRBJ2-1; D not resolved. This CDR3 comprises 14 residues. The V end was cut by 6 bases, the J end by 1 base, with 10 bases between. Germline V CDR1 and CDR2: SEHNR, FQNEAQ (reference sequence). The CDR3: CASSEAESYNEQFF. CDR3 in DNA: TGTGCCAGCAGTGAGGCGGAATCCTACAATGAGCAGTTCTTC.

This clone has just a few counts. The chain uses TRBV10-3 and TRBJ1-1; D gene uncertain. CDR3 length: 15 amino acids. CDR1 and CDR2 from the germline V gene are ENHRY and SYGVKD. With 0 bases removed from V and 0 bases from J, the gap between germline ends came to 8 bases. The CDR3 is CAISESQDLNTEAFF. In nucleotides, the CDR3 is TGTGCCATCAGTGAGTCTCAGGATTTGAACACTGAAGCTTTCTTT.

The CDR3 nucleotides read TGCGCCAGCAGCCCCGGGGACAGGGTCTACGAGCAGTACTTC. Protein sequence: CASSPGDRVYEQYF. J is TRBJ2-7 and V is TRBV5-1; 9 bases are shared with TRBD1. The CDR3 sequence is 14 residues long. With 4 bases clipped from V and 3 bases from J, the junction kept 5 bases outside the gene matches. Germline assignment: CDR1 SGHRS and CDR2 YFSETQ.

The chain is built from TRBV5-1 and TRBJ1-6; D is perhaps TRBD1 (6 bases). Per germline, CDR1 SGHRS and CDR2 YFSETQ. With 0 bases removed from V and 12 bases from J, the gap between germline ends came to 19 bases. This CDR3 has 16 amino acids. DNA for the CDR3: TGCGCCAGCAGCTTGGTAGGGGGGGCGCCCGGGGGACCCCTCCACTTT. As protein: CASSLVGGAPGGPLHF.

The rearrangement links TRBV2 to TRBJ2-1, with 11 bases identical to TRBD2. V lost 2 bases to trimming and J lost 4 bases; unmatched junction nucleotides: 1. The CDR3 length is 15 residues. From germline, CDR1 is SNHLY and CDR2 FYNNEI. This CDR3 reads CASSELAGGYNEQFF. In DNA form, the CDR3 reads TGTGCCAGCAGTGAATTAGCGGGAGGGTACAATGAGCAGTTCTTC.

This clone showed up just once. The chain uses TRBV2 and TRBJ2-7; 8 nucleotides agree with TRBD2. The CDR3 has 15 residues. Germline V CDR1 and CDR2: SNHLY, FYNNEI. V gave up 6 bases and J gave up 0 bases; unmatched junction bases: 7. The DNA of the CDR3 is TGTGCCAGCAGCCTTCGGGGGGGGGACTCCTACGAGCAGTACTTC. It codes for CASSLRGGDSYEQYF.

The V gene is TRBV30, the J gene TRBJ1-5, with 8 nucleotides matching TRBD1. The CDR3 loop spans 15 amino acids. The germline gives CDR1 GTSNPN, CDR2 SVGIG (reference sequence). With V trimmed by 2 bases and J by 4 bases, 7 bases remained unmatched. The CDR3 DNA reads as TGTGCCTGGAGTAAGGACAGGGAGTTGAATCAGCCCCAGCATTTT. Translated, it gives CAWSKDRELNQPQHF.

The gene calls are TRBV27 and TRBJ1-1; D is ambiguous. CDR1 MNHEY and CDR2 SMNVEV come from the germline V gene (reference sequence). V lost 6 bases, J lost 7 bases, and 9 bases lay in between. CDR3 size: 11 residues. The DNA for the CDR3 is TGTGCCAGCAGAGCTAGATATGAAGCTTTCTTT. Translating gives CASRARYEAFF.

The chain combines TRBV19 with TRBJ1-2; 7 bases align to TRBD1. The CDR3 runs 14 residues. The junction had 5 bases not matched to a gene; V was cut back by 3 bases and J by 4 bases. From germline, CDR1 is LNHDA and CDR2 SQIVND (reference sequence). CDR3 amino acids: CASSIPQGIYGYTF. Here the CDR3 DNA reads TGTGCCAGTAGTATCCCACAGGGGATCTATGGCTACACCTTC.

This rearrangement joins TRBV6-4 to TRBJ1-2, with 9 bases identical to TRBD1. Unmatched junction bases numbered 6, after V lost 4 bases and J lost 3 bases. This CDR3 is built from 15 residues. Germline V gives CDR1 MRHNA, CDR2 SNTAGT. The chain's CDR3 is CASSGLQGAHYGYTF. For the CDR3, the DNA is TGTGCCAGCAGTGGCCTACAGGGGGCTCACTATGGCTACACCTTC.

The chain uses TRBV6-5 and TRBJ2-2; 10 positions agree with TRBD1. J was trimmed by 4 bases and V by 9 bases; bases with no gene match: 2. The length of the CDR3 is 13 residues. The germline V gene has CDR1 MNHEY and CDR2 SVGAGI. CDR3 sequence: CASRTGGTGELFF. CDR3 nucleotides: TGTGCCAGTAGGACAGGGGGCACCGGGGAGCTGTTTTTT.

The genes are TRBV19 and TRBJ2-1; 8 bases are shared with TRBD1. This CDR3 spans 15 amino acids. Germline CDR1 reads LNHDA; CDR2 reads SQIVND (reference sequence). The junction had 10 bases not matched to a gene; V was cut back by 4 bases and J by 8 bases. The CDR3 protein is CASSTTGETLDEQFF. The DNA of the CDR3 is TGTGCCAGTAGTACGACAGGGGAAACTCTCGATGAGCAGTTCTTC.

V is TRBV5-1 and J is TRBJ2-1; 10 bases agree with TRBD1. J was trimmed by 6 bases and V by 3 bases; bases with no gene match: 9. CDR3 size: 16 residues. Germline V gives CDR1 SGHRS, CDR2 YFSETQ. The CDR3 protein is CASSYGDRGQFNEQFF. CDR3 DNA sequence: TGCGCCAGCAGCTACGGGGACAGGGGACAATTCAATGAGCAGTTCTTC.

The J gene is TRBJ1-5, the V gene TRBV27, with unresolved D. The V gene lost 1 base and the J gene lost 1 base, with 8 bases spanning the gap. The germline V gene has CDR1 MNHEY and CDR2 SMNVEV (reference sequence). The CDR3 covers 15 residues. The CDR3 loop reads CASSLLPESNQPQHF. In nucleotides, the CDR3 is TGTGCCAGCAGTTTATTACCCGAGAGCAATCAGCCCCAGCATTTT.

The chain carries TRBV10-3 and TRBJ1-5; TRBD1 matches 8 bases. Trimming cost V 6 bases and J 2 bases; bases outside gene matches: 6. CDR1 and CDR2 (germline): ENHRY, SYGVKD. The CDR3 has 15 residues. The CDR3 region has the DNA TGTGCCATCAGCGAGACAGGGGCCGGCAATCAGCCCCAGCATTTT. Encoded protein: CAISETGAGNQPQHF.

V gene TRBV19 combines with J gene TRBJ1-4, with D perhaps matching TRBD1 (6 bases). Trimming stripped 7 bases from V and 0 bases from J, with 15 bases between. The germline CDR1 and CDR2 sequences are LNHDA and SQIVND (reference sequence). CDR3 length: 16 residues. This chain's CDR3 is CASMIRGAATNEKLFF. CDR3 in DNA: TGTGCCAGTATGATCCGGGGGGCAGCAACTAATGAAAAACTGTTTTTT.

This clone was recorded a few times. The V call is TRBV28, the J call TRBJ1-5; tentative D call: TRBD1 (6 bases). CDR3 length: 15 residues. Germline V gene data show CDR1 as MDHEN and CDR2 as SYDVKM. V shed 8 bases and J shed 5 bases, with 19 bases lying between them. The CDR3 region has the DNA TGTGCCAGCTCAAAAGAGGGACAAATTCATCAGCCCCAGCATTTT. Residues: CASSKEGQIHQPQHF.

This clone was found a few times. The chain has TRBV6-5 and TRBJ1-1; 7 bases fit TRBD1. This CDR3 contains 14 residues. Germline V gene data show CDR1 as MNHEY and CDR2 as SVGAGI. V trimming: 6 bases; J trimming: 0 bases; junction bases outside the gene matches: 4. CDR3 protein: CASSSTGMNTEAFF. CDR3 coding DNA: TGTGCCAGCAGCTCGACAGGGATGAACACTGAAGCTTTCTTT.

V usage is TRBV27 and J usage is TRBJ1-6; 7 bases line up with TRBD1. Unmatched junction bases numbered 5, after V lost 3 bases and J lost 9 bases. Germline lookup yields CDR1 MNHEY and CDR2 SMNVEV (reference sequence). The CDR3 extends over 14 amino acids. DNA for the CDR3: TGTGCCAGCAGTTTCGACAGGGAGACTTCACCCCTCCACTTT. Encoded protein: CASSFDRETSPLHF.

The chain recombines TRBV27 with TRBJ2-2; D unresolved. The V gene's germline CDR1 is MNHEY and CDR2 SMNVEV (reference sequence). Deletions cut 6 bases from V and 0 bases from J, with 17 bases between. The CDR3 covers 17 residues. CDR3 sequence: CASRPTENLANTGELFF. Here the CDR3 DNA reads TGTGCCAGCAGACCCACGGAGAATTTAGCGAACACCGGGGAGCTGTTTTTT.

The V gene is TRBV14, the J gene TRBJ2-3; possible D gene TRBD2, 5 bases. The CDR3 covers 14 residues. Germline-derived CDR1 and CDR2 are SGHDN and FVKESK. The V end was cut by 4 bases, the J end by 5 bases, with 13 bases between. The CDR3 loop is CASSPILRGDTQYF. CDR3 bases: TGTGCCAGCAGCCCTATCCTCCGGGGAGATACGCAGTATTTT.

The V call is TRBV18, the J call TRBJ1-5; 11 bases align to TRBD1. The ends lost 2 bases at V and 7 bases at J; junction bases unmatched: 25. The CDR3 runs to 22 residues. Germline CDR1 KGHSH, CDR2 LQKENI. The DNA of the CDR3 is TGTGCCAGCTCACCAAGCTCGATAACCCGGGACAGGGGGGTTTTTGAGGACCAGCCCCAGCATTTT. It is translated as CASSPSSITRDRGVFEDQPQHF.